A selection of T cell receptor beta chains follows, all from one sample in a study of T cell responses to AZD1222 COVID-19 vaccine. The method was immunoSEQ multiplex PCR; TCRdb's version includes in-frame clones alone and lacks a portion of them. The sample shows 95,000 to 100,000 clones, 84% of them seen only once. The specimen comprised peripheral blood, sampled 28 days after the second AZD1222 dose. These receptors were collected from an adult who received the AZD1222 COVID-19 vaccine. Each CDR3 is given with its conserved first and last residue. D genes are given only for firm matches. Size values are once, few and many counts, or a class for expanded clones, and some rows have none.

clone size,D gene,V gene,J gene,CDR3 DNA,CDR3 protein
-,TRBD1,TRBV3-1/TRBV3-2,TRBJ2-5,TGTGCCAGCAGCCAAGGACCCACAGGGGGCCAAGAGACCCAGTACTTC,CASSQGPTGGQETQYF
few,TRBD1,TRBV4-1,TRBJ1-2,TGCGCCACCGCGAGGGGACAGTTTATTCTGGATGGCTACACCTTC,CATARGQFILDGYTF
-,TRBD1,TRBV5-1,TRBJ2-2,TGCGCCAGCAGCAAGTGGACAGGGACGAACACCGGGGAGCTGTTTTTT,CASSKWTGTNTGELFF
-,TRBD1,TRBV5-1,TRBJ1-4,TGCGCCAGCAGCGGGGGACAGGGCACTGAAAAACTGTTTTTT,CASSGGQGTEKLFF
-,-,TRBV18,TRBJ2-1,TGTGCCAGCTCACCCAGTGGACAGCCCAATGAGCAGTTCTTC,CASSPSGQPNEQFF
-,-,TRBV4-1,TRBJ1-3,TGCGCCAGCAGCCAAGATGTTGGAAACACCATATATTTT,CASSQDVGNTIYF
-,-,TRBV6-5,TRBJ1-1,TGTGCCAGCTGGAGGGGAGGTTGGGGGGATACTGAAGCTTTCTTT,CASWRGGWGDTEAFF
few,TRBD1,TRBV2,TRBJ1-5,TGTGCCAGCAGTTGGACAGGGGTCAATCAGCCCCAGCATTTT,CASSWTGVNQPQHF
few,-,TRBV3-1/TRBV3-2,TRBJ1-1,TGTGCCAGCACCTCAGGAGGGTGGAACACTGAAGCTTTCTTT,CASTSGGWNTEAFF
-,-,TRBV10-1,TRBJ1-1,TGCGCCAGCACCCGCGCACTGGGGACTGAAGCTTTCTTT,CASTRALGTEAFF
-,-,TRBV19,TRBJ2-1,TGTGCCAGTAGTATAGATCTTAGGAGCCGACCTCCCTACAATGAGCAGTTCTTC,CASSIDLRSRPPYNEQFF
-,TRBD2,TRBV19,TRBJ2-3,TGTGCCAGTAGTATTCGAGCGGGAGGAATTAGTGGCACAGATACGCAGTATTTT,CASSIRAGGISGTDTQYF
-,-,TRBV6-5,TRBJ1-1,TGTGCCAGCAGATTGACCATGAACACTGAAGCTTTCTTT,CASRLTMNTEAFF
many,-,TRBV6-2/TRBV6-3,TRBJ2-5,TGTGCCAGCAGTTTGGTGCAACTCCGTCCCCAGTACTTC,CASSLVQLRPQYF
-,-,TRBV6-1,TRBJ2-7,TGTGCCAGCACCTCGGGGATCTACGAGCAGTACTTC,CASTSGIYEQYF
-,TRBD1,TRBV3-1/TRBV3-2,TRBJ2-2,TGTGCCAGCAGCCTGGGACAGATTAACACCGGGGAGCTGTTTTTT,CASSLGQINTGELFF
-,TRBD1,TRBV10-3,TRBJ1-1,TGTGCCATCAAAGGACAGGGTTTCCCTGAAGCTTTCTTT,CAIKGQGFPEAFF
many,-,TRBV20-1,TRBJ1-1,TGCAGTGTCCGGACCGCCGGGCAAGCTTTCTTT,CSVRTAGQAFF
once,-,TRBV5-6,TRBJ1-2,TGTGCCAGCAGCTTGGCGTCTGGGGTTAAGGGTGTCTATGGCTACACCTTC,CASSLASGVKGVYGYTF
-,TRBD1,TRBV5-4,TRBJ1-2,TGTGCCAGCAGCCCCGACAGGGGGTATGGCTACACCTTC,CASSPDRGYGYTF
-,-,TRBV3-1/TRBV3-2,TRBJ2-7,TGTGCCAGCAGCCAAGATAGGGCCGAGCAGTACTTC,CASSQDRAEQYF
-,TRBD2,TRBV2,TRBJ2-7,TGTGCCAGCAGTGATCGGCTAGCGGGAGACGAGCAGTACTTC,CASSDRLAGDEQYF
-,TRBD1,TRBV5-1,TRBJ1-1,TGCGCCAGCAGTCCCCGGGACAGGGACGCTGAAGCTTTCTTT,CASSPRDRDAEAFF
-,-,TRBV6-5,TRBJ2-1,TGTGCCAGTAACAGGGAGCGAGGTGAGCAGTTCTTC,CASNRERGEQFF
-,TRBD2,TRBV4-3,TRBJ2-1,TGCGCCAGCAGCCAACTAGCGGGAGGGTACAATGAGCAGTTCTTC,CASSQLAGGYNEQFF
-,TRBD1,TRBV7-8,TRBJ2-7,TGTGCCAGCAGCTTAGGGACTTCAGGGGGCTACGAGCAGTACTTC,CASSLGTSGGYEQYF
-,-,TRBV11-3,TRBJ2-1,TGTGCCAGCAGCTTGGGCTCCAGCTCCTACAATGAGCAGTTCTTC,CASSLGSSSYNEQFF
few,-,TRBV7-3,TRBJ2-7,TGTGCCAGCAGCTTAATTCAGGGATACGAGCAGTACTTC,CASSLIQGYEQYF
-,TRBD1,TRBV24-1,TRBJ2-1,TGTGCCACCAGTGACCCCAGGGGGTGGAATGAGCAGTTCTTC,CATSDPRGWNEQFF
-,-,TRBV6-5,TRBJ1-4,TGTGCCAGCAGTTACGTTCAGCGAGGAGAAAAACTGTTTTTT,CASSYVQRGEKLFF
-,TRBD1,TRBV15,TRBJ2-3,TGTGCCACCAGCAGAGGGACAGGGATAGGCACAGATACGCAGTATTTT,CATSRGTGIGTDTQYF
-,-,TRBV28,TRBJ2-7,TGTGCCAGCAAACCCCAGGGAAGCTCCTACGAGCAGTACTTC,CASKPQGSSYEQYF
-,-,TRBV7-8,TRBJ2-2,TGTGCCAGCAGCTTAGACCTAGCTGTAGCTACCGGGGAGCTGTTTTTT,CASSLDLAVATGELFF
-,TRBD2,TRBV5-5,TRBJ2-1,TGTGCCAGCAGCCACTTGTCCGGGACTAGAACCGCCAATGAGCAGTTCTTC,CASSHLSGTRTANEQFF
-,TRBD1,TRBV6-5,TRBJ1-1,TGTGCCAGCAGCCGCGACAGGGGGCACACTGAAGCTTTCTTT,CASSRDRGHTEAFF
-,-,TRBV7-6,TRBJ2-7,TGTGCCAGCAGCGAAAGATACGAGCAGTACTTC,CASSERYEQYF
-,-,TRBV6-1,TRBJ1-2,TGTGCCAGCAGTGATTTCCAGGGGAGTATACATGGCTACACCTTC,CASSDFQGSIHGYTF
-,-,TRBV7-8,TRBJ1-6,TGTGCCAGCAGCTTAGAAATCGGGGTGACCCTCCACTTT,CASSLEIGVTLHF
-,-,TRBV7-9,TRBJ2-7,TGTGCCAGCAGCTCCGGCTTCCAAGGTACCGAGCAGTACTTC,CASSSGFQGTEQYF
-,-,TRBV30,TRBJ1-2,TGTGCCGGGTACAGGGAGGGGGGGTCGTATGGCTACACCTTC,CAGYREGGSYGYTF
-,-,TRBV10-2,TRBJ1-6,TGCGCCAGCAGAGGGTACTCAGATAATTCACCCCTCCACTTT,CASRGYSDNSPLHF
-,TRBD2,TRBV25-1,TRBJ2-1,TGTGCCAGCAGTGATCACCTAGCGGGGATCTCCTACAATGAGCAGTTCTTC,CASSDHLAGISYNEQFF
-,-,TRBV7-4,TRBJ1-4,TGTGCCAGCAGCCCCCCCCGCGAGGGACCTAATGAAAAACTGTTTTTT,CASSPPREGPNEKLFF
-,TRBD1,TRBV7-8,TRBJ1-1,TGTGCCAGCAGCGGGACAGGGACCACTGAAGCTTTCTTT,CASSGTGTTEAFF
-,TRBD1,TRBV5-5,TRBJ2-2,TGTGCCAGCAGCTCGACAGGGGACCCCGGGGAGCTGTTTTTT,CASSSTGDPGELFF
once,-,TRBV29-1,TRBJ1-5,TGCAGCGCCTCCGGGTGGGGAAGCAATCAGCCCCAGCATTTT,CSASGWGSNQPQHF
-,TRBD2,TRBV5-1,TRBJ2-2,TGCGCCAGCAGCACCGCTAGCGGGGGGGCATACACCGGGGAGCTGTTTTTT,CASSTASGGAYTGELFF
once,-,TRBV4-2,TRBJ1-3,TGTGCCAGCAGCCAAGGGGAGAGTACTCTTGGAAACACCATATATTTT,CASSQGESTLGNTIYF
few,-,TRBV12-3/TRBV12-4,TRBJ2-7,TGTGCCAGCAGTTTATTGCGGACCATCCAGTACTTC,CASSLLRTIQYF
-,-,TRBV19,TRBJ2-2,TGTGCCAGTAACGTGAAGAAGGACACCGGGGAGCTGTTTTTT,CASNVKKDTGELFF
-,TRBD1,TRBV11-1,TRBJ1-2,TGTGCCAGCAGTTCCGGGACAGAGTATGGCTACACCTTC,CASSSGTEYGYTF
-,TRBD1,TRBV5-1,TRBJ2-2,TGCGCCAGCAGCGCCTCCGGGACAGGACGGTCCGGGGAGCTGTTTTTT,CASSASGTGRSGELFF
-,-,TRBV5-4,TRBJ2-4,TGTGCCAGCAGCTTGAACCTTCTGAGGGGCAAAAACATTCAGTACTTC,CASSLNLLRGKNIQYF
-,-,TRBV6-5,TRBJ2-3,TGTGCCAGCAGTCACTACCGGACAGATACGCAGTATTTT,CASSHYRTDTQYF
-,TRBD2,TRBV7-3,TRBJ2-2,TGTGCCAGCAGCTTAGGGGCTAGCGGGACTCACACCGGGGAGCTGTTTTTT,CASSLGASGTHTGELFF
-,TRBD2,TRBV11-2,TRBJ2-1,TGTGCCAGCAGCTCCACGGGGGGAACCTACAATGAGCAGTTCTTC,CASSSTGGTYNEQFF